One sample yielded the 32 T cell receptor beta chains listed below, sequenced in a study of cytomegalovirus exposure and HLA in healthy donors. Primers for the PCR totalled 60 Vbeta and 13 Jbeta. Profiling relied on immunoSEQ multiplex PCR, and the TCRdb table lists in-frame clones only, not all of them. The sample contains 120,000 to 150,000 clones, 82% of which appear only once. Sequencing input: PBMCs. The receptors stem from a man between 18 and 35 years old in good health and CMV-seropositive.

The CDR3 spells CAWSTATGSYGYTF. The DNA for the CDR3 is TGTGCCTGGAGTACGGCGACAGGGAGCTATGGCTACACCTTC. The gene calls are TRBV30 and TRBJ1-2; 7 bases are shared with TRBD1. The CDR3 has 14 amino acids. The V gene's germline CDR1 is GTSNPN and CDR2 SVGIG (reference sequence). Losses at the gene ends were 2 bases for V and 4 bases for J; bases not matched to a gene: 7.

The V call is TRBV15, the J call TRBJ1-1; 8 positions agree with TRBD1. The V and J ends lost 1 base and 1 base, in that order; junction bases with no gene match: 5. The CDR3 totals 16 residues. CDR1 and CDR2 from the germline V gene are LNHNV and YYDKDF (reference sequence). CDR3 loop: CATSRGSGTGNTEAFF. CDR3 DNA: TGTGCCACCAGCAGAGGCTCTGGGACAGGGAACACTGAAGCTTTCTTT.

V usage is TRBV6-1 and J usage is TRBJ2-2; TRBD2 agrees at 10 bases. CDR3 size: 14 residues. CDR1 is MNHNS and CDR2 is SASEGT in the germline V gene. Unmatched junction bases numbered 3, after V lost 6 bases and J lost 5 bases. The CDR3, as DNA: TGTGCCAGCAGGCTAGCGGGAGAGACCGGGGAGCTGTTTTTT. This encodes CASRLAGETGELFF.

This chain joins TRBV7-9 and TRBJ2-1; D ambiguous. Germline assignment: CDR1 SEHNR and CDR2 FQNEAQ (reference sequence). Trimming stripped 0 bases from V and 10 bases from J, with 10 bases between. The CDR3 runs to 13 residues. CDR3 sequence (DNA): TGTGCCAGCAGCTTAGCGGTTGCGTGGGAGCAGTTCTTC. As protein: CASSLAVAWEQFF.

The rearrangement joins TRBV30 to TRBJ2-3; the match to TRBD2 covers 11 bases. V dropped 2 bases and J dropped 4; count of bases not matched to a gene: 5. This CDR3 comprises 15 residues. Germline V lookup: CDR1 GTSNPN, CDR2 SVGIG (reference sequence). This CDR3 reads CAWSLIAGGPDTQYF. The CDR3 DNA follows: TGTGCCTGGAGTTTGATAGCGGGAGGGCCAGATACGCAGTATTTT.

The CDR3 is CASSLYYEQYF. CDR3 coding DNA: TGTGCCAGCAGCCTATACTACGAGCAGTACTTC. The chain links TRBV25-1 to TRBJ2-7; D gene uncertain. The CDR3 has 11 amino acids. The V and J ends lost 6 bases and 3 bases respectively, with 6 bases between them. CDR1 and CDR2 (germline): MGHDK, SYGVNS.

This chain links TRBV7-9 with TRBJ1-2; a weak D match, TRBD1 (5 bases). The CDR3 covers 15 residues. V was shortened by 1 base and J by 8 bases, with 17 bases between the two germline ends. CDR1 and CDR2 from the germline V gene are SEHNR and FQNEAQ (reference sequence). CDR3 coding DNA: TGTGCCAGCAGCTTAGTTTCGCCCACAGGTCACGGCTACACCTTC. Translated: CASSLVSPTGHGYTF.

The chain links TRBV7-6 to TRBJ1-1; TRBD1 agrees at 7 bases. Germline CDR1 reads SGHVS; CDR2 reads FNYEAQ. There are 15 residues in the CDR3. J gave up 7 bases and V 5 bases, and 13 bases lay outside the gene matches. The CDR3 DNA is TGTGCCAGCAGCGCACAACCCGGGACAGAGAATGAAGCTTTCTTT. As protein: CASSAQPGTENEAFF.

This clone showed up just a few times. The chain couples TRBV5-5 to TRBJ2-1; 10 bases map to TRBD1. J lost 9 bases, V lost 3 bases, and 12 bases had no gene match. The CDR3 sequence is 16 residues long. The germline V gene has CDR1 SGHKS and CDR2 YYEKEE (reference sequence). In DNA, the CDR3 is TGTGCCAGCAGCTGGCTAGTAGGGACAGGGGCTCTTGAGCAGTTCTTC. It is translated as CASSWLVGTGALEQFF.

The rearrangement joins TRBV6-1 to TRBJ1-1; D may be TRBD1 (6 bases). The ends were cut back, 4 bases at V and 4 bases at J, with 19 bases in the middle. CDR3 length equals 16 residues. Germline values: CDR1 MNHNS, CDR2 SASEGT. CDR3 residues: CASSGGVAGELTEAFF. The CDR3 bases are TGTGCCAGCAGTGGCGGAGTCGCAGGGGAACTCACTGAAGCTTTCTTT.

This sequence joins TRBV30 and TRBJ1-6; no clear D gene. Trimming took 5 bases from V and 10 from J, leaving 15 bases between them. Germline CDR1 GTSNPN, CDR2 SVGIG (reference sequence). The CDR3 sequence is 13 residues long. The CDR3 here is CAWCRDTTSPLHF. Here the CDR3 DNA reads TGTGCCTGGTGTCGGGATACCACCTCACCCCTCCACTTT.

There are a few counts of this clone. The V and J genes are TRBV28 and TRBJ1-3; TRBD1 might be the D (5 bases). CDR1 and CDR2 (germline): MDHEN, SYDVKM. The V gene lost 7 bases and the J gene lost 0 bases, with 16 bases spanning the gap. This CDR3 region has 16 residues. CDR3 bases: TGTGCCAGCAACGCGGGACTTAGGAGCTCTGGAAACACCATATATTTT. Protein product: CASNAGLRSSGNTIYF.

CDR3 DNA: TGTGCCAGCAGTGGATCAGGTAATAGCAATCAGCCCCAGCATTTT. Its protein is CASSGSGNSNQPQHF. The rearrangement joins TRBV6-1 to TRBJ1-5; the D is unclear. Germline CDR1 is MNHNS and CDR2 is SASEGT. The CDR3 has 15 amino acids. Between the trimmed V and J ends, which lost 4 bases and 0 bases, there was a span of 10 bases.

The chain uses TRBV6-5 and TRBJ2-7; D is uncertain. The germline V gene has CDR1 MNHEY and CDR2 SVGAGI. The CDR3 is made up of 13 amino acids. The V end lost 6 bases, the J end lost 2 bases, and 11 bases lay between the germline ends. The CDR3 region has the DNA TGTGCCAGCAGGGTGCCAACTACCTACGAGCAGTACTTC. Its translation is CASRVPTTYEQYF.

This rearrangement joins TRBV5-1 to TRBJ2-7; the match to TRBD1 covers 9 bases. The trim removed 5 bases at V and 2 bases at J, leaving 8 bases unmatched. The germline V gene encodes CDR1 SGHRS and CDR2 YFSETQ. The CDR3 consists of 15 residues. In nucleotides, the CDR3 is TGCGCCAGCAGTGATGGGACAGGGTTCCCCTACGAGCAGTACTTC. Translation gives CASSDGTGFPYEQYF.

CDR3 residues: CASSSRAGTIGEKLFF. In nucleotides, the CDR3 is TGTGCCAGCAGTTCTCGTGCGGGGACCATTGGAGAAAAACTGTTTTTT. The chain uses TRBV2 and TRBJ1-4; the D gene is possibly TRBD1 (5 bases). Germline CDR1 reads SNHLY; CDR2 reads FYNNEI. This CDR3 comprises 16 residues. V shed 5 bases and J shed 8 bases, with 21 bases lying between them.

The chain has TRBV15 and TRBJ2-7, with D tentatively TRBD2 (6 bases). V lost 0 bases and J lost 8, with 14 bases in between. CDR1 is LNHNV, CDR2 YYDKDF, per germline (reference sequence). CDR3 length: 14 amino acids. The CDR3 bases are TGTGCCACCAGCAGAGAAGTGGAGGGGTTAAAGCAGTACTTC. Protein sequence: CATSREVEGLKQYF.

CDR3 sequence reads: CASSIIGLNYGYTF. The CDR3 nucleotides are TGTGCCAGTAGTATAATCGGACTTAACTATGGCTACACCTTC. This chain connects TRBV19 to TRBJ1-2, with D hard to call. Germline CDR1 reads LNHDA; CDR2 reads SQIVND (reference sequence). This CDR3 comprises 14 residues. Trimming stripped 2 bases from V and 1 base from J, with 8 bases between.

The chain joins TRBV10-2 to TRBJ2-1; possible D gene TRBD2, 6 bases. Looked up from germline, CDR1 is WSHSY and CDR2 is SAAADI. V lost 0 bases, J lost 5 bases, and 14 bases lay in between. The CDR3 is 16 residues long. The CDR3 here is CASSESRAGPNNEQFF. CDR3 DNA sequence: TGCGCCAGCAGTGAGTCGAGGGCGGGGCCAAACAATGAGCAGTTCTTC.

Here the CDR3 DNA reads TGCAGCATTGCCGGTGGCACGAGGGAAGCCAATTCACCCCTCCACTTT. Its protein is CSIAGGTREANSPLHF. This sequence joins TRBV29-1 and TRBJ1-6; D is ambiguous. The CDR3 totals 16 residues. Trimming left V 8 bases short and J 7 bases short, with 24 bases between. Germline V CDR1 and CDR2: SQVTM, ANQGSEA. Full variable domain (rest looked up from reference TRBV29-1 and TRBJ1-6): SAVISQKPSRDICQRGTSLTIQCQVDSQVTMMFWYRQQPGQSLTLIATANQGSEATYESGFVIDKFPISRPNLTFSTLTVSNMSPEDSSIYLCSIAGGTREANSPLHFGNGTRLTVT.

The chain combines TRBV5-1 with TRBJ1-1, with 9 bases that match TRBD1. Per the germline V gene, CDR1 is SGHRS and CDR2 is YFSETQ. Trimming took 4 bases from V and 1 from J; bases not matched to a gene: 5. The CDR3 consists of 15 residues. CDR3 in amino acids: CASSRWTGENTEAFF. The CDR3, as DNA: TGCGCCAGCAGCCGCTGGACAGGGGAGAACACTGAAGCTTTCTTT.

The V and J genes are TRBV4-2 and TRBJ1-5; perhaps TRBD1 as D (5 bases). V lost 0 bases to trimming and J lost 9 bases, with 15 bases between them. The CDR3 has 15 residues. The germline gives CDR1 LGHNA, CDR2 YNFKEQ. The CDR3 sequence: CASSQEGQGGMPQHF. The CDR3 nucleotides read TGTGCCAGCAGCCAAGAAGGCCAGGGAGGGATGCCCCAGCATTTT.

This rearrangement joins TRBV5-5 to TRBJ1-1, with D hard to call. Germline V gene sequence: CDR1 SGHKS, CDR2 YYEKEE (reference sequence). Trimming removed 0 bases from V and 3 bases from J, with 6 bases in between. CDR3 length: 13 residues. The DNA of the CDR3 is TGTGCCAGCAGCTTGGGGGCATACACTGAAGCTTTCTTT. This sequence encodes CASSLGAYTEAFF.

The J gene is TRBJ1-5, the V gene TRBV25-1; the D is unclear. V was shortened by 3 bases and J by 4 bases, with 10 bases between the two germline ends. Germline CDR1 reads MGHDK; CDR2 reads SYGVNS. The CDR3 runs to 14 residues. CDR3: CASSDRRRNQPQHF. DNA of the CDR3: TGTGCCAGCAGTGACCGGAGGCGGAATCAGCCCCAGCATTTT.

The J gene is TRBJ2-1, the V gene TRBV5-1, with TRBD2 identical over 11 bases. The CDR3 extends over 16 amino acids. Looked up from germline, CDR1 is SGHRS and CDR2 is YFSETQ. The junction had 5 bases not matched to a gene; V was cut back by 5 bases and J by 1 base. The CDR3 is CASRPTSGSSYNEQFF. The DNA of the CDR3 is TGCGCCAGCAGGCCAACTAGCGGGAGTTCCTACAATGAGCAGTTCTTC.

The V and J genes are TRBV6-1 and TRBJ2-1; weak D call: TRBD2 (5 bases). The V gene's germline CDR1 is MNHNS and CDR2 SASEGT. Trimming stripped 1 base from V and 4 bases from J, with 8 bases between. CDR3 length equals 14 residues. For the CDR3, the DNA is TGTGCCAGCAGTGAAGTGGCGGGTTACAATGAGCAGTTCTTC. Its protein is CASSEVAGYNEQFF.

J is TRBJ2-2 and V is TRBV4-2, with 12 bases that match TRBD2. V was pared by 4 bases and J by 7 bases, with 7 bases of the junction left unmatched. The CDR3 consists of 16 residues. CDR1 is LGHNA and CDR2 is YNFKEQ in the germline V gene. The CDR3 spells CASSRRLAGDGGELFF. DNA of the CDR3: TGTGCCAGCAGCCGAAGACTAGCGGGAGATGGCGGGGAGCTGTTTTTT.

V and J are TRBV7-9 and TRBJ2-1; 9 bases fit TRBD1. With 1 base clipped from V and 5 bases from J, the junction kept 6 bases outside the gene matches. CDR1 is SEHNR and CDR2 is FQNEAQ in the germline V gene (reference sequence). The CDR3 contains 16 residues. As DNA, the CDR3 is TGTGCCAGCAGCTTAGTTGGGACAGGGCTCAACAATGAGCAGTTCTTC. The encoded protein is CASSLVGTGLNNEQFF.

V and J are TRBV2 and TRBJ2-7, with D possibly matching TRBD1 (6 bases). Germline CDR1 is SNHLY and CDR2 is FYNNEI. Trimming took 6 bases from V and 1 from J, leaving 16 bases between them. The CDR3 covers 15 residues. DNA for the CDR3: TGTGCCAGCAGACTGGACAGTAGGGGGTCCTACGAGCAGTACTTC. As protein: CASRLDSRGSYEQYF.

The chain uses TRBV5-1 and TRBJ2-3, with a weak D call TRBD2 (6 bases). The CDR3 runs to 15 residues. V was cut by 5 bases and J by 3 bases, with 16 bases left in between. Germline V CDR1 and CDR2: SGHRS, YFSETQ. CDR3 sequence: CASSSGTLGTDTQYF. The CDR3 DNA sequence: TGCGCCAGCAGTTCTGGGACTTTAGGAACAGATACGCAGTATTTT.

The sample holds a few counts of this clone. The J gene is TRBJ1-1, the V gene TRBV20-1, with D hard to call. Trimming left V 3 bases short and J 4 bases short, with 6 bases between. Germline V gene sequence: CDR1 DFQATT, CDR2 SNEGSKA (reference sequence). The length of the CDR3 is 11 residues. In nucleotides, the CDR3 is TGCAGTGCTAGGGGCCCCACTGAAGCTTTCTTT. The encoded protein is CSARGPTEAFF.

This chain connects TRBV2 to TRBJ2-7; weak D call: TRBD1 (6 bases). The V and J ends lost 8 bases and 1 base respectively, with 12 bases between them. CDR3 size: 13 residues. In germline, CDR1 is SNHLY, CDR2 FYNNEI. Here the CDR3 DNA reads TGTGCCAGCGCCCGACAGGTTTCCTACGAGCAGTACTTC. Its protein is CASARQVSYEQYF.